This is a list of T cell receptor beta chains from one sample in a study of T-cell reconstitution after alpha-beta-depleted transplantation in children. TCRdb processed the PCR reads anew with MiXCR; each CDR3 protein has one entry. The repertoire holds a few hundred thousand distinct CDR3 sequences, with 7.5% to 9% as singletons. This sample comprised peripheral blood, obtained 360 days after TCRalphabeta/CD19-depleted stem cell transplant. Every receptor here comes from a female patient aged 2-10 years who had a stem cell transplant for Fanconi anemia, so the T cells may come from the graft donor. Both conserved end residues are trimmed from each CDR3. Fields, in order: clone size, J gene, D gene, V gene, CDR3 protein. D genes are given only for firm matches. A row's size may be missing; if present it is once, few, many or a size class.

NA TRBJ1-4 NA TRBV27 ASSFRGNLAEKLF
NA TRBJ2-5 NA TRBV18 ASSHSKETQY
many TRBJ2-2 NA TRBV12-3/TRBV12-4 ASSRYATGELF
many TRBJ2-3 NA TRBV12-3/TRBV12-4 ATSGGWSDTQY
many TRBJ2-3 NA TRBV6-4 ASSPTGGTQY
many TRBJ1-4 TRBD1 TRBV9 ASSARGRGEKLF
NA TRBJ1-5 NA TRBV12-3/TRBV12-4 ASSPPGWGYSNQPQH
many TRBJ1-1 NA TRBV14 ASSSYREGLNTEAF
few TRBJ2-3 TRBD2 TRBV7-9 ASSFRLAGAMADTQY
many TRBJ1-1 NA TRBV20-1 SARDYVGPLTEAF
NA TRBJ2-7 NA TRBV4-3 ASSSGAVQY
many TRBJ2-7 TRBD2 TRBV20-1 SARDSGGSTYEQY
many TRBJ2-7 NA TRBV6-2/TRBV6-3 ASIQWQGRAYEQY
few TRBJ2-6 TRBD1 TRBV6-2/TRBV6-3 ASSYIMGQGDPNSGANVLT
few TRBJ1-1 NA TRBV4-2 ASTQGAGGMNTEAF
many TRBJ2-3 NA TRBV7-2 ASSLLQDTQY
many TRBJ2-3 NA TRBV13 ASSDYYTEGSADTQY
many TRBJ2-5 TRBD1 TRBV6-1 ASSRGFSGTDVETQY
many TRBJ2-3 NA TRBV18 ASVTAPKTFGTDTQY
many TRBJ2-3 NA TRBV4-1 ASSQRSGTTTDTQY
many TRBJ2-7 NA TRBV10-3 AISESGGYEQY
NA TRBJ2-7 NA TRBV5-1 ASSAVTGSVSSYEQY
NA TRBJ2-5 NA TRBV20-1 SASSGDQETQY
NA TRBJ1-6 NA TRBV6-2/TRBV6-3 ASSRSPGKANSPLH
many TRBJ1-1 TRBD1 TRBV5-1 ASSLGDRVPEAF
many TRBJ1-3 NA TRBV15 ATSRRDSGNTIY
many TRBJ2-1 NA TRBV9 ASSVSQTPEGQF
many TRBJ2-7 TRBD2 TRBV5-5 ASSREGTSPYEQY
few TRBJ2-2 NA TRBV4-3 ASSQGIGRADTGELF
many TRBJ2-1 NA TRBV9 ASSATYTQF
NA TRBJ2-2 NA TRBV24-1 ATSDDSGADTGELF
few TRBJ2-7 TRBD2 TRBV7-9 ASRPSGRVNEQY
many TRBJ2-7 NA TRBV20-1 SARSSFFSYEQY
many TRBJ2-1 NA TRBV20-1 TGPQAGSYNEQF
NA TRBJ2-2 TRBD1 TRBV10-3 AISSGQGGGELF
NA TRBJ1-2 TRBD1 TRBV7-9 ASSLRQGGYGYT
many TRBJ2-3 TRBD2 TRBV7-2 ASSRRGGLTDTQY
few TRBJ1-1 NA TRBV27 ASSFAGANTEAF
many TRBJ2-7 NA TRBV6-1 ASRNYQGGAYEQY
many TRBJ2-5 NA TRBV29-1 SVEGTGETQY
many TRBJ2-1 NA TRBV11-2 ASSLINFDFYNEQF
many TRBJ2-1 NA TRBV3-1 ASSRGRGTYNEQF
NA TRBJ2-5 NA TRBV28 ASTQQDRYQETQY
NA TRBJ1-1 NA TRBV15 ATSRDLPGGAF
many TRBJ2-3 NA TRBV4-2 ASSQEGWAGTDTQY
few TRBJ2-2 TRBD2 TRBV4-1 ASSLLAVPGTGELF